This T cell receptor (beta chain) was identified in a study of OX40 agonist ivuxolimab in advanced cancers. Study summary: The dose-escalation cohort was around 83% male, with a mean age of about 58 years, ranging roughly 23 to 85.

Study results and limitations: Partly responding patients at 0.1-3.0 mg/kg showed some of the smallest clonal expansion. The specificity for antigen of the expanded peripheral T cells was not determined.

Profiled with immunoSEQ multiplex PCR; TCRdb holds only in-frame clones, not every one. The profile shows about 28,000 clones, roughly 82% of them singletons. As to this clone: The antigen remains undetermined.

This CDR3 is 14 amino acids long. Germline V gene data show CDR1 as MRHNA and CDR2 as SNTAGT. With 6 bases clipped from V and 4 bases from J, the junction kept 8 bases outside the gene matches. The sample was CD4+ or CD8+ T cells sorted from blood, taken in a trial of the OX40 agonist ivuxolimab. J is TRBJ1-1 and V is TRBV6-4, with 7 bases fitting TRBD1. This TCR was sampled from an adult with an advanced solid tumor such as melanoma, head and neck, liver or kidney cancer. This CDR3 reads CASRLTGSGTEAFF. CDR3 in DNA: TGTGCCAGCAGGCTGACAGGGTCAGGCACTGAAGCTTTCTTT.